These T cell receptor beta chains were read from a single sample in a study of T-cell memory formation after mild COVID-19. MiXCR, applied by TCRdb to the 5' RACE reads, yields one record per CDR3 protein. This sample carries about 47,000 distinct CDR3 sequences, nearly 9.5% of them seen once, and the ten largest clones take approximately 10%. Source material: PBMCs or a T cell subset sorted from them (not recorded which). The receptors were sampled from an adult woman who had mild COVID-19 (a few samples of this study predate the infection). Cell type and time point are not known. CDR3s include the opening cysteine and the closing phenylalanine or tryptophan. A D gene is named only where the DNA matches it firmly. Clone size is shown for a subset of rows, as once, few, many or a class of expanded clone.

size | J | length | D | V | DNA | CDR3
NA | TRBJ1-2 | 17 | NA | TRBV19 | TGTGCCAGTAGTATCGGGGCAGGGTTCAGACCTAACTATGGCTACACCTTC | CASSIGAGFRPNYGYTF
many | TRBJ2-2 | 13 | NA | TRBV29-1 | TGCAGCGGCGGGACAGCGGGGGCCGGGGAGCTGTTTTTT | CSGGTAGAGELFF
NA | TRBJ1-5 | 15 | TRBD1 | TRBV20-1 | TGCAGTGCTACACCGACAGGGCCCATCAATCAGCCCCAGCATTTT | CSATPTGPINQPQHF
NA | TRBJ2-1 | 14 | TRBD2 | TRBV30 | TGTGCCTGGGCACTAGCGGGAGGGCCGCGGGAGCAGTTCTTC | CAWALAGGPREQFF
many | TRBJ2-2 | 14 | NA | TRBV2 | TGTGCCAGCAGTGACCAGGCGAACACCGGGGAGCTGTTTTTT | CASSDQANTGELFF
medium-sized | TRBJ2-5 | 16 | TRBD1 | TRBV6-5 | TGTGCCAGCAGCCCCGGGACAGACATCTACCAAGAGACCCAGTACTTC | CASSPGTDIYQETQYF
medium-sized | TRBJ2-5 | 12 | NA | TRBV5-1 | TGTGCCAGCAGCTTAGCAGGGGAGACCCAGTACTTC | CASSLAGETQYF
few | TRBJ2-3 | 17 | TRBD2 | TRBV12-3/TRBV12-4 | TGTGCCAGCAGCCTGCCCCCCTCTAGCGGGGCCGCAGATACGCAGTATTTT | CASSLPPSSGAADTQYF
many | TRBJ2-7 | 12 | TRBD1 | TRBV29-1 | TGCAGCGCCTTCGGGACAGGCTACGAGCAGTACTTC | CSAFGTGYEQYF
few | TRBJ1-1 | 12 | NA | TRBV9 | TGTGCCAGTAGAGCTGTGAACACTGAAGCTTTCTTT | CASRAVNTEAFF
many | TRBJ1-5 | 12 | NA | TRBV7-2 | TGTGCCAGCAGCTTACCGGGGGAGCCCCAGCATTTT | CASSLPGEPQHF
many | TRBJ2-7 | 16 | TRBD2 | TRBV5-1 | TGCGCCAGCAGCTTGGAACCTAGCGGGGGAGTGACCGAGCAGTACTTC | CASSLEPSGGVTEQYF
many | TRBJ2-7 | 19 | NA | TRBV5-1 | TGCGCCAGCAGCTTGGTTTATGGGAGCCGAACTACCGACTCCTACGAGCAGTACTTC | CASSLVYGSRTTDSYEQYF
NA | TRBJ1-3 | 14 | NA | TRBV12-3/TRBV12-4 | TGTGCCAGCAGTCGACAGGACCGTGGAAACACCATATATTTT | CASSRQDRGNTIYF
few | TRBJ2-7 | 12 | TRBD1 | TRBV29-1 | TGCAGCGTTGAGGGACAGACTTACGAGCAGTACTTC | CSVEGQTYEQYF
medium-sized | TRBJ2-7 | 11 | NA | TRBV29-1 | TGCAGCGTTGAAGATTATGGGGCTCGGTACTTC | CSVEDYGARYF
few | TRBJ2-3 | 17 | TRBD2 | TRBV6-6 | TGTGCCAGCAGTTACTTCGGGGCGGGAGGTTCCACAGATACGCAGTATTTT | CASSYFGAGGSTDTQYF
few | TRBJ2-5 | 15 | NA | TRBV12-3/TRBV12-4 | TGTGCCAGCAGTTTACTGGCAGGGAAGGGAGAGACCCAGTACTTC | CASSLLAGKGETQYF
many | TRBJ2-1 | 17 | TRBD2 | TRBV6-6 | TGTGCCAGCAGTTACTCGCCAACTAGCGGGGTCTACAATGAGCAGTTCTTC | CASSYSPTSGVYNEQFF
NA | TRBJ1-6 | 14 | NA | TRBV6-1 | TGTGCCAGCAGTGAAGGGGGGAAAAACTCACCCCTCCACTTT | CASSEGGKNSPLHF
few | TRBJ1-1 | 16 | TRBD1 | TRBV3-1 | TGTGCCAGCAGCCGGAGACAGGGATCGGGGAACACTGAAGCTTTCTTT | CASSRRQGSGNTEAFF
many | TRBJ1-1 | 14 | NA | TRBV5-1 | TGCGCCAGCAGCCTGGACAGTCCGGGTTCTGAAGCTTTCTTT | CASSLDSPGSEAFF
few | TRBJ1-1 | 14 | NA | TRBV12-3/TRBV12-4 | TGTGCCAGCAGTTCAAGGACGGGGAACACTGAAGCTTTCTTT | CASSSRTGNTEAFF
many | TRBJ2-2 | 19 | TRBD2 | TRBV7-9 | TGTGCCAGCAGCCGAGCAGGACTAGCGGGAGTTTGGTACACCGGGGAGCTGTTTTTT | CASSRAGLAGVWYTGELFF
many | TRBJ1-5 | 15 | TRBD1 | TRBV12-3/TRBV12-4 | TGTGCCAGCAGTTTAGATGGGACAGGGATCCGGCCCCAGCATTTT | CASSLDGTGIRPQHF
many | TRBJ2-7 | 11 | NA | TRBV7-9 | TGTGCCAGCAGCCATGGTCCCGGGCAGTACTTC | CASSHGPGQYF
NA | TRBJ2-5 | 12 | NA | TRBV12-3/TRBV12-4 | TGTGCCAGCAGTTTAGAAGGGGAGACCCAGTACTTC | CASSLEGETQYF
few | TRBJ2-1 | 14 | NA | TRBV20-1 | TGCAGTGCTAGATCCCCGAGCGGTTACAATGAGCAGTTCTTC | CSARSPSGYNEQFF
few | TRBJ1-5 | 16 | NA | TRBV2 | TGTGCCAGCAGAGTGGGCTCAGCACAACCCAATCAGCCCCAGCATTTT | CASRVGSAQPNQPQHF
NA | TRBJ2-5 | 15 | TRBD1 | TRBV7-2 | TGTGCCAGCAGCTTACTTGGCAGGGGGTCAGAGACCCAGTACTTC | CASSLLGRGSETQYF